Below, 10 T cell receptor beta chains from the same sample are listed, as sequenced in a study of blood T cell repertoires in COVID-19. Method: immunoSEQ multiplex PCR; TCRdb's copy keeps in-frame clones and lacks some. This sample has fewer than 400,000 clones, with around nine tenths found just once. Sequencing was carried out using PBMCs or T cells enriched from blood (not recorded which). Receptors were obtained from a man aged 25-40 years who had recovered from COVID-19.

The genes are TRBV5-1 and TRBJ2-7; 8 bases agree with TRBD1. V gave up 5 bases and J gave up 5 bases; unmatched junction bases: 6. This CDR3 has 13 residues. Germline values: CDR1 SGHRS, CDR2 YFSETQ. The DNA of the CDR3 is TGCGCCAGCAGTCCGGACAGGGCCCACGAGCAGTACTTC. Translating it yields CASSPDRAHEQYF.

The chain joins TRBV5-1 to TRBJ1-2; 9 nucleotides match TRBD1. The germline CDR1 and CDR2 sequences are SGHRS and YFSETQ. This CDR3 is built from 15 residues. J was trimmed by 6 bases and V by 4 bases; bases with no gene match: 10. DNA of the CDR3: TGCGCCAGCAGCCCGCGGACAGGGGAGGATCATGGCTACACCTTC. Translating gives CASSPRTGEDHGYTF.

This clone appeared a few times. V is TRBV6-1 and J is TRBJ1-4; 9 nucleotides line up with TRBD1. J was trimmed by 8 bases and V by 3 bases; bases with no gene match: 7. The length of the CDR3 is 15 residues. In germline, CDR1 is MNHNS, CDR2 SASEGT. CDR3 loop: CASSDRTGAFEKLFF. The CDR3 region has the DNA TGTGCCAGCAGTGACCGGACAGGGGCTTTCGAAAAACTGTTTTTT.

The chain has TRBV30 and TRBJ1-1; TRBD1 aligns across 7 bases. The CDR3 sequence is 15 residues long. Germline CDR1 and CDR2: GTSNPN and SVGIG (reference sequence). V was pared by 8 bases and J by 0 bases, with 12 bases of the junction left unmatched. The CDR3 DNA reads as TGTGCCCGCACAACCCCGGGACAGTTGAACACTGAAGCTTTCTTT. Amino acids: CARTTPGQLNTEAFF.

V usage is TRBV19 and J usage is TRBJ2-7; no clear D. The V and J ends lost 0 bases and 2 bases respectively, with 5 bases between them. This CDR3 region has 13 residues. CDR1 is LNHDA and CDR2 is SQIVND in the germline V gene (reference sequence). CDR3 amino acids: CASSIDPAYEQYF. CDR3 nucleotide sequence: TGTGCCAGTAGTATAGACCCCGCCTACGAGCAGTACTTC.

This clone was observed a handful of times. The rearrangement joins TRBV25-1 to TRBJ1-6, with D hard to call. The V end lost 5 bases, the J end lost 9 bases, and 8 bases lay between the germline ends. Germline lookup yields CDR1 MGHDK and CDR2 SYGVNS. The CDR3 extends over 12 amino acids. CDR3 sequence reads: CASSRSSSPLHF. The CDR3 coding sequence is TGTGCCAGCAGTCGGTCTTCTTCACCCCTCCACTTT.

The rearrangement links TRBV7-2 to TRBJ2-7, with D maybe TRBD2 (6 bases). CDR3 length equals 14 residues. The V end lost 4 bases, the J end lost 7 bases, and 17 bases lay between the germline ends. Germline-derived CDR1 and CDR2 are SGHTA and FQGNSA. CDR3 nucleotide sequence: TGTGCCAGCAGCTCTGGCGGAGGGTCTACGGAGCAGTACTTC. Its protein is CASSSGGGSTEQYF.

The chain carries TRBV19 and TRBJ2-1; 7 bases line up with TRBD1. The V gene end was trimmed by 5 bases and the J gene end by 1 base; junction bases not matched to a gene: 5. This CDR3 is built from 15 residues. CDR1 and CDR2 from the germline V gene are LNHDA and SQIVND (reference sequence). CDR3 residues: CASSFQGVSYNEQFF. CDR3 bases: TGTGCCAGTAGTTTCCAGGGGGTTTCCTACAATGAGCAGTTCTTC.

V and J are TRBV21-1 and TRBJ1-6; the table's D call of TRBD1 was not tested on the DNA. TRBV21-1 is annotated as a pseudogene. CDR3 length: 17 amino acids. The CDR3 nucleotides read TGTGCCAGCAGCAAAAGGGACAGGAATACCTATAATTCACCCCTCCACTTT. Encoded protein: CASSKRDRNTYNSPLHF.

This sequence joins TRBV10-3 and TRBJ2-3; 8 bases are shared with TRBD2. Germline loops: CDR1 ENHRY, CDR2 SYGVKD. CDR3 length: 14 amino acids. V trimming: 6 bases; J trimming: 1 base; junction bases outside the gene matches: 3. The CDR3: CAIRAGVGTDTQYF. In DNA form, the CDR3 reads TGTGCCATCAGAGCGGGGGTGGGCACAGATACGCAGTATTTT.